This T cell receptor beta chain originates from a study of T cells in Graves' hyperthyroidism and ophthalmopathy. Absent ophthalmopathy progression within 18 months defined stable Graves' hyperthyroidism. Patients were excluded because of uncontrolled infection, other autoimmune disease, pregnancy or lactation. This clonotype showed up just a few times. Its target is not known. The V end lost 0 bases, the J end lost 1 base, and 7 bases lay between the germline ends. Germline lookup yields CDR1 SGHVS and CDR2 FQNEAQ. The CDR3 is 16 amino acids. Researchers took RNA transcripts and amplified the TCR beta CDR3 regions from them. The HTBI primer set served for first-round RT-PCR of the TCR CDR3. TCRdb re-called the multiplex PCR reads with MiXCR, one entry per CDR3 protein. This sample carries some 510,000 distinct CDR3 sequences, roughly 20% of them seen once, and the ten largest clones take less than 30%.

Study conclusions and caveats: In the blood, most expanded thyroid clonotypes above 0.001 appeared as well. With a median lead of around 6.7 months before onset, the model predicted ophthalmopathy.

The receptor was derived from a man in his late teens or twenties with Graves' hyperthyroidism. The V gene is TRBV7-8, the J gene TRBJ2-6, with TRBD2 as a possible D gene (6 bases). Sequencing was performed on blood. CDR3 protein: CASSLAAGSGANVLTF. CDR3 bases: TGTGCCAGCAGCTTAGCGGCGGGGTCTGGGGCCAACGTCCTGACTTTC.